The following is a TCR beta chain sequence with its context. The CDR3 sequence is 16 residues long. The V segment lost 4 bases and the J segment 8 bases; nucleotides outside the gene matches: 17. Germline loops: CDR1 SGHRS, CDR2 YFSETQ. The sample comes from a study of shared clonotypes between healthy human individuals. Deep level was the assay's run setting. This table comes from immunoSEQ multiplex PCR, and its TCRdb copy is limited to in-frame clones, with some not included. The sample lists about 1 million clones; 65% to 75% were seen once. The receptor was isolated from a young man in good health. Sequenced material: memory CD4+ T cells sorted from blood. Indicated subset: CD45RA-negative fraction. The genes are TRBV5-1 and TRBJ1-2; TRBD1 agrees at 7 bases. CDR3 sequence reads: CASSPGQAGPPKGYTF. The CDR3 nucleotides read TGCGCCAGCAGCCCCGGACAGGCCGGCCCTCCTAAGGGCTACACCTTC. Variable domain in full (rest from reference TRBV5-1 and TRBJ1-2): KAGVTQTPRYLIKTRGQQVTLSCSPISGHRSVSWYQQTPGQGLQFLFEYFSETQRNKGNFPGRFSGRQFSNSRSEMNVSTLELGDSALYLCASSPGQAGPPKGYTFGSGTRLTVV.